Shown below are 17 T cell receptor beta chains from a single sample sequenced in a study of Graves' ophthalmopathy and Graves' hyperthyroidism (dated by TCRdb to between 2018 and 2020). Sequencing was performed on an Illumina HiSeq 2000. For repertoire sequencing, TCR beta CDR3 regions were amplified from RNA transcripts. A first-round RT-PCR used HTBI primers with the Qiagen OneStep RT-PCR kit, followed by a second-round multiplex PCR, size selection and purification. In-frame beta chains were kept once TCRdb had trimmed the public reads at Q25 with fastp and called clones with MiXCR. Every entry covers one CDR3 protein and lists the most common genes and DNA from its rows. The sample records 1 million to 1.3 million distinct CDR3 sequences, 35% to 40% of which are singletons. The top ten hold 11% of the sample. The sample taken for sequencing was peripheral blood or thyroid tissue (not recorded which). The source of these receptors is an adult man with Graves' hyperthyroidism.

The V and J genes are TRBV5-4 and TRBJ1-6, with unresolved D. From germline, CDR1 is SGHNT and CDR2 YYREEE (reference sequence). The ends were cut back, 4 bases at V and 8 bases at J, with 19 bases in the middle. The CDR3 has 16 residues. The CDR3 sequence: CASSDPRKGGDSPLHF. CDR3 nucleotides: TGTGCCAGCAGCGATCCCCGAAAGGGTGGGGATTCACCCCTCCACTTT.

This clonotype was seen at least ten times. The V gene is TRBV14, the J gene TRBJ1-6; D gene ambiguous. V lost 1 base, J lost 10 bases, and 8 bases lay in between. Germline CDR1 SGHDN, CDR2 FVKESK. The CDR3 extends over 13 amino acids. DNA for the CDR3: TGTGCCAGCAGCCAAGTGCCATCGTCACCCCTCCACTTT. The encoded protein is CASSQVPSSPLHF.

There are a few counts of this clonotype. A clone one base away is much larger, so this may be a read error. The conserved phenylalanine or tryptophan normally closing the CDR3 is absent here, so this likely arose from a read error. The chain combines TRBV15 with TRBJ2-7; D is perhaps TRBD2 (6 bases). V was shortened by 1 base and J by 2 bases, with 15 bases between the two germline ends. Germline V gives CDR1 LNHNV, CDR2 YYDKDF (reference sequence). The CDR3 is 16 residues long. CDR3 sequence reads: CATSRGLARKTYEQYL. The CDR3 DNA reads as TGTGCCACCAGCAGAGGGCTAGCGCGAAAAACCTACGAGCAGTACCTC.

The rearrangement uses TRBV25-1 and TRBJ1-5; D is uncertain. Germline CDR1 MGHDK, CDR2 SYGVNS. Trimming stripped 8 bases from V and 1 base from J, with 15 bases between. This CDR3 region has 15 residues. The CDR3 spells CASSPVGQSNQPQHF. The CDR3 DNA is TGTGCCAGCTCACCAGTAGGGCAAAGCAATCAGCCCCAGCATTTT.

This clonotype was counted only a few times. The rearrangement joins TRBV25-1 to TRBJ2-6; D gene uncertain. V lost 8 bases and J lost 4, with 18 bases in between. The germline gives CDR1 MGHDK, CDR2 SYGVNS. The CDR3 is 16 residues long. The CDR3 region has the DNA TGTGCCAGCTCACCACCGACTGGGCTCGGGGCCAACGTCCTGACTTTC. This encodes CASSPPTGLGANVLTF.

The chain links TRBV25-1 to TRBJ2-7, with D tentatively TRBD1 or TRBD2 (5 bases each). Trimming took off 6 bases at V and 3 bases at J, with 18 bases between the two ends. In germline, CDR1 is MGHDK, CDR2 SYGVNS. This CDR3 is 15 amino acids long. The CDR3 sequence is CASSPQGVDYYEQYF. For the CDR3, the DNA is TGTGCCAGCAGCCCCCAAGGGGTCGACTACTACGAGCAGTACTTC.

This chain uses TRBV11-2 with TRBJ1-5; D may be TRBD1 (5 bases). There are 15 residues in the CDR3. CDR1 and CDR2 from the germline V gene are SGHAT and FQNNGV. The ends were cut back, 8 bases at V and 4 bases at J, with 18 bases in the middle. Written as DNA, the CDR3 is TGTGCCAGCTCACCACATGTTCAGGGAAATCAGCCCCAGCATTTT. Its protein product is CASSPHVQGNQPQHF.

The CDR3 here is CSAPSRDRGGNEQFF. For the CDR3, the DNA is TGCAGTGCTCCTTCCCGGGACAGGGGGGGAAATGAGCAGTTCTTC. The chain carries TRBV20-1 and TRBJ2-1, with TRBD1 identical over 11 bases. Trimming removed 5 bases from V and 7 bases from J; junction bases left unmatched: 10. This CDR3 comprises 15 residues. Per germline, CDR1 DFQATT and CDR2 SNEGSKA (reference sequence).

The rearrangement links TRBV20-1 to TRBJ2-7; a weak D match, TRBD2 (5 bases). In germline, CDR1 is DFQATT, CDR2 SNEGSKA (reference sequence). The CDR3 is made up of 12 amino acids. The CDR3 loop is CSGPNGETEQYF. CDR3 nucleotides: TGCAGCGGCCCCAACGGGGAGACCGAGCAGTACTTC.

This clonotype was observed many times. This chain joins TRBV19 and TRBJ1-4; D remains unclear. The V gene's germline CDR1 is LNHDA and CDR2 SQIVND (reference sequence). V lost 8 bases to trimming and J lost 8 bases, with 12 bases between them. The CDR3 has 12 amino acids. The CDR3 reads CASPMEREKLFF. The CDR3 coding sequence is TGTGCCAGTCCTATGGAGAGAGAAAAACTGTTTTTT.

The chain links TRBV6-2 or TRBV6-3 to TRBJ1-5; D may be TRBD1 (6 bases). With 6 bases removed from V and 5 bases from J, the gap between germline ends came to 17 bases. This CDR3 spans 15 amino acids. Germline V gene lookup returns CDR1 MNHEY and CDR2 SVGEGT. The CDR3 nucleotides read TGTGCCAGCAGGCCCCCAGGGGTGCCCGATCAGCCCCAGCATTTT. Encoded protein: CASRPPGVPDQPQHF.

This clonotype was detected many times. CDR3: CASSQVGSGEQYF. The CDR3 DNA reads TGTGCCAGCAGCCAAGTTGGGTCTGGAGAGCAGTACTTC. The rearrangement uses TRBV4-2 and TRBJ2-7, with unresolved D. Trimming stripped 1 base from V and 7 bases from J, with 11 bases between. The CDR3 has 13 amino acids. Germline loops: CDR1 LGHNA, CDR2 YNFKEQ.

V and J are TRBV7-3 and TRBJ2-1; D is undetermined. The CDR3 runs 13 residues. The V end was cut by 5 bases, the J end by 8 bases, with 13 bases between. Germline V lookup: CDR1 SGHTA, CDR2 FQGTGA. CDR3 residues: CASSPRHRYEQFF. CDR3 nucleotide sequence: TGTGCCAGCAGCCCACGCCATCGGTATGAGCAGTTCTTC.

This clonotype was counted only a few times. The CDR3 coding sequence is TGTGCCAGCAGCCGGGGGTCCATTCCTACCGGGGAGCTGTTTTTT. It specifies CASSRGSIPTGELFF. The rearrangement joins TRBV5-5 to TRBJ2-2, with a tentative D call TRBD2 (6 bases). The CDR3 is made up of 15 amino acids. The germline gives CDR1 SGHKS, CDR2 YYEKEE (reference sequence). V lost 4 bases to trimming and J lost 5 bases, with 15 bases between them.

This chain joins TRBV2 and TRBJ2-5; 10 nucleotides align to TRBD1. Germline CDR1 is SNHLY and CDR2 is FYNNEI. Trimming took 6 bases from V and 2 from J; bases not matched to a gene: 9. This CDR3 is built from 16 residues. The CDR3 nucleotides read TGTGCCAGCAGGCCCATCCGGGACAGGGGACAAGAGACCCAGTACTTC. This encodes CASRPIRDRGQETQYF. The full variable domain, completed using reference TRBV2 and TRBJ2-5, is EPEVTQTPSHQVTQMGQEVILRCVPISNHLYFYWYRQILGQKVEFLVSFYNNEISEKSEIFDDQFSVERPDGSNFTLKIRSTKLEDSAMYFCASRPIRDRGQETQYFGPGTRLLVL.

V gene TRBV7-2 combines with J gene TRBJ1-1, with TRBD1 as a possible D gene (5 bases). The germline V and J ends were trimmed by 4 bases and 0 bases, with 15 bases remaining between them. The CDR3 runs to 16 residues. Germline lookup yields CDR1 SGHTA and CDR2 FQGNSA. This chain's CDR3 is CASSSSGGAMNTEAFF. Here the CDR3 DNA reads TGTGCCAGCAGCTCCTCGGGAGGGGCTATGAACACTGAAGCTTTCTTT. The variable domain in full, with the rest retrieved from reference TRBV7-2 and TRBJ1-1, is GAGVSQSPSNKVTEKGKDVELRCDPISGHTALYWYRQSLGQGLEFLIYFQGNSAPDKSGLPSDRFSAERTGGSVSTLTIQRTQQEDSAVYLCASSSSGGAMNTEAFFGQGTRLTVV.

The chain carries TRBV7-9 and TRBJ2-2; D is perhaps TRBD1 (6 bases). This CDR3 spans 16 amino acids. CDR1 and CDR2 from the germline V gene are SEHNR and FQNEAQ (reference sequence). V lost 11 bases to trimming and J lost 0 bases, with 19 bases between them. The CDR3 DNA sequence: TGTGCCTGTAATCCGGGACACGCTGCGAACACCGGGGAGCTGTTTTTT. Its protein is CACNPGHAANTGELFF. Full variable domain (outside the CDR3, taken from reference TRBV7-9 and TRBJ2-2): DTGVSQNPRHKITKRGQNVTFRCDPISEHNRLYWYRQTLGQGPEFLTYFQNEAQLEKSRLLSDRFSAERPKGSFSTLEIQRTEQGDSAMYLCACNPGHAANTGELFFGEGSRLTVL.